One TCR beta chain is described in this entry. Participant-given clinical history determined each cohort assignment. Each recovered donor of Cohort 3 presented with two negative PCRs, clearance, or symptom resolution. The ends were cut back, 11 bases at V and 10 bases at J, with 17 bases in the middle. This CDR3 region has 11 residues. In germline, CDR1 is SNHLY, CDR2 FYNNEI. The data stem from a study of blood T cell repertoires in COVID-19. Across the study: Italy, Spain and the United States were the sources of the convalescent and acute COVID-19 samples.

In the authors' methods: How many nucleated cells were present was estimated from reference gene primer amplification. Clones were sequenced by immunoSEQ multiplex PCR, and TCRdb holds only the in-frame ones, with some missing. V and J calls and clone size come straight from that table; D and trimming were deduced from the DNA. Altogether about 180,000 clones are present, approximately 85% being singletons, with the ten largest covering roughly 6.2%. The TCR originated in a middle-aged man who had recovered from COVID-19. This chain joins TRBV2 and TRBJ1-1; weak D call: TRBD1 (5 bases). The sample consisted of PBMCs or T cells enriched from blood (not recorded which). The chain's CDR3 is CARAGGVGAFF. Written as DNA, the CDR3 is TGTGCCCGCGCCGGGGGGGTTGGAGCTTTCTTT.